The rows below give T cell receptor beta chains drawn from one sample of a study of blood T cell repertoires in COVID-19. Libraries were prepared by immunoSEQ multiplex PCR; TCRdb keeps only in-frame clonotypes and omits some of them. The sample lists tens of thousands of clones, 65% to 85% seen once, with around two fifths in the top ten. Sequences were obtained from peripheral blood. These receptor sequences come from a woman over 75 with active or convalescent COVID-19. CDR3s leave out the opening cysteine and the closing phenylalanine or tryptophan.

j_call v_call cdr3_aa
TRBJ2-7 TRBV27 ASSLLRAHEQY
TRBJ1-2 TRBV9 ASSVATGGHGYT
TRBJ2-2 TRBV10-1 ASKRDRGPGELF
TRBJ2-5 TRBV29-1 SVEEGAGGETQY
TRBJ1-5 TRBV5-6 ASSPGAQVQPQH
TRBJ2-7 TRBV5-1 ASSDRVTYEQY
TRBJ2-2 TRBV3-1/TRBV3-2 ASSQVPLAANTGELF
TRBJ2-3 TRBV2 ADGQGNTDTQY
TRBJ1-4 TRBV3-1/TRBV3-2 AILHRVRDRRCIVKKLF
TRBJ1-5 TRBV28 ASSRDGNQPQH
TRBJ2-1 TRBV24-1 ATSDSGGADNEQF
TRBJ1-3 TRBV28 ASSSNGGVSGNTIY
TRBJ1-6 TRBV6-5 ASSYPPGQVNSPLH
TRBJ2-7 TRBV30 AWDKRSGSSYEQY
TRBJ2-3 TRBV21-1 ASSKHSEGTDTQY
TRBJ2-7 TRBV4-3 ASSHRTGGGEQY
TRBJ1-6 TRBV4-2 ASSLELPGQGVVSSPLH
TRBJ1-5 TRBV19 ASSIAGGGQPQH
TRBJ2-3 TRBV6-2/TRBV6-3 ASSYQGAEDTQY
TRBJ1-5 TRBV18 ASSPSEGAIGNQPQH
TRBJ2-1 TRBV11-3 ASSLVGGSSANEQF
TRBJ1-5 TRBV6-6 ASGNRNSDQPQH
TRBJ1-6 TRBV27 ASSLLGPGSRGRLRVNSPLH
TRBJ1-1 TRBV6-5 ASRPDRNTEAF
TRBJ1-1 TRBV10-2 ASSEFAKRTEAF
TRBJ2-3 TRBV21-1 ASSKARDRGLAGGASVTQY
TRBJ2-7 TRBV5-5 ASSNTGDRTYEQY
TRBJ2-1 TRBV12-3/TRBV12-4 ASSRTYNEQF
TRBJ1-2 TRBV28 ASKTQGVYGYT
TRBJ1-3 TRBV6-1 ASSDGQYSGNTIY
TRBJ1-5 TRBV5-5 ASSLDPGQYNQPQH
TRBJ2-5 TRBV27 ASSSLAGGQETQY
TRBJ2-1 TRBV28 ASFGGLTSSNEQF
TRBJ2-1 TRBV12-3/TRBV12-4 ASSLFGAGVLV
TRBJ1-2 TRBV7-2 ASSLGQGDFYGYT
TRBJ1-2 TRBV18 ASSLGTGQGSHPRYGYT
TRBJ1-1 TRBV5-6 ASSLHQGRVLNTEAF
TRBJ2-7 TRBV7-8 ASSSQGLVVTYEQY